This T cell receptor (beta chain) came from a study of blood T cells in healthy people across ages. For the study at large: There was about one barcoded beta molecule captured by template switching per two T cells. Overall study results and limits: Estimates of total diversity, which came from one million sequenced T cells, were considered to be underestimates. Across the age range, TCR beta diversity per million T cells fell in a roughly linear way.

Each sample provided at least 6 micrograms of extracted total RNA. As concerns this clonotype: Its specificity is not known.

The CDR3 totals 16 residues. With 3 bases removed from V and 0 bases from J, the gap between germline ends came to 15 bases. Germline V lookup: CDR1 LGHNA, CDR2 YNFKEQ. Alongside a J-beta primer mix, a sample-barcoded 5' primer served in a second PCR lasting roughly 7 to 12 cycles. MiXCR, applied by TCRdb to the 5' RACE reads, yields one record per CDR3 protein. The table records around 1.1 million distinct CDR3 sequences, 35% to 40% of them present only once. V is TRBV4-2 and J is TRBJ2-7; perhaps TRBD2 as D (5 bases). This TCR was recovered from a man in his late teens or twenties in good health. The sample consisted of blood. The CDR3: CASSQGDRSSSYEQYF. CDR3 DNA: TGTGCCAGCAGCCAGGGAGACCGTTCTAGCTCCTACGAGCAGTACTTC.